This T cell receptor beta chain was sequenced during a study of blood T cell repertoires in COVID-19. Study details: T cells, B-cell-depleted T cells, or PBMCs provided the cDNA or gDNA that served as material.

Original data processing: From reference gene primer amplification, estimates of nucleated cell counts were derived. The table came from immunoSEQ multiplex PCR; TCRdb's copy has only in-frame clones and leaves some out. Clone size and the V and J calls come from that table; the DNA yielded D and trimming. Here the sample spans about 130,000 clones, 90% being singletons. Enrollment of patients from Seattle took place during active infection, with longitudinal follow-up. The V segment lost 10 bases and the J segment 7 bases; nucleotides outside the gene matches: 24. Per germline, CDR1 ENHRY and CDR2 SYGVKD. The CDR3 extends over 17 amino acids.

This sequence joins TRBV10-3 and TRBJ2-7; 8 bases are shared with TRBD2. The sequence derives from a man between 60 and 75 years old with COVID-19, enrolled during active disease. Sequencing used peripheral blood. In nucleotides, the CDR3 is TGTGCCACCCAAAGAGGGCTAGCGGGCACTATAACCTGGGAGCAGTACTTC. It yields the protein CATQRGLAGTITWEQYF.